This TCR beta chain derives from a study of CD8+CD57+ T cells in acquired aplastic anemia. About the study: The DNA of sorted CD4+ and CD8+ cells averaged around 3.2 ug.

Sequencing involved patients with CD8+CD57+ cell expansion previously shown by flow cytometry. According to the study, genomic DNA was the template for TCR beta VDJ and CDR3 profiling. One entry per CDR3 protein results from TCRdb running MiXCR on the reads. The table lists about 160,000 distinct CDR3 sequences, about two thirds of them singletons. Germline lookup yields CDR1 SNHLY and CDR2 FYNNEI. This CDR3 contains 13 residues. V lost 6 bases and J lost 1, with 9 bases in between. This clonotype was obtained from a human donor with aplastic anemia. V and J are TRBV2 and TRBJ1-1; unclear D gene. Sequencing was performed on sorted CD4+, CD8+, or CD8+CD57+ T cells (not recorded which) from PBMCs. This CDR3 reads CASRAYGNTEAFF. CDR3 DNA sequence: TGTGCCAGCAGAGCTTACGGGAACACTGAAGCTTTCTTT.